This T cell receptor (beta chain) was sequenced during a study of T cells in Graves' hyperthyroidism and ophthalmopathy. V lost 1 base and J lost 5, with 6 bases in between. This CDR3 is 13 amino acids long. Germline loops: CDR1 SGHTA, CDR2 FQGNSA. This clonotype was counted many times. The CDR3 regions of TCR beta were amplified from RNA transcripts. Primed by the HTBI set, a first-round RT-PCR was run on the TCR CDR3. TCRdb reprocessed the multiplex PCR reads via MiXCR and lists one record per CDR3 protein. The table records approximately 370,000 distinct CDR3 sequences, about 16% of them present only once.

The sequenced sample consisted of blood. This TCR was sampled from a woman in her 30s with Graves' hyperthyroidism. The chain uses TRBV7-2 and TRBJ2-1; D gene ambiguous. The CDR3 spells CASSLDRNNEQFF. CDR3 coding DNA: TGTGCCAGCAGCTTAGACAGAAACAATGAGCAGTTCTTC. Filled out from reference TRBV7-2 and TRBJ2-1, the complete variable domain reads GAGVSQSPSNKVTEKGKDVELRCDPISGHTALYWYRQSLGQGLEFLIYFQGNSAPDKSGLPSDRFSAERTGGSVSTLTIQRTQQEDSAVYLCASSLDRNNEQFFGPGTRLTVL.